The 3 T cell receptor beta chains listed next were all sequenced from one sample in a study of blood T cells in healthy people across ages. A second PCR, run for about 6 to 11 cycles, used a sample-barcoded 5' primer plus a J-beta primer mix. TCRdb fed the 5' RACE reads into MiXCR, producing one record per CDR3 protein. The data show fewer than 2,000,000 distinct CDR3 sequences, with 39% seen just once and 23% held by the top ten. Input material: blood. The receptors originated from a human donor in good health.

This clonotype was detected only a few times. For the CDR3, the DNA is TGTGCCAGCAGTTCTTTGGGACAGGGAGAAAAACTGTTTTTT. Encoded protein: CASSSLGQGEKLFF. V is TRBV6-5 and J is TRBJ1-4, with TRBD1 identical over 9 bases. The CDR3 is 14 residues long. In germline, CDR1 is MNHEY, CDR2 SVGAGI. The junction had 5 bases not matched to a gene; V was cut back by 4 bases and J by 8 bases.

This clonotype was counted at least ten times. The chain recombines TRBV6-5 with TRBJ1-2, with a possible D match to TRBD1 (5 bases). The CDR3 is made up of 13 amino acids. The germline V gene encodes CDR1 MNHEY and CDR2 SVGAGI. V was cut by 5 bases and J by 4 bases, with 11 bases left in between. As DNA, the CDR3 is TGTGCCAGCAGTCGCCAGGGACTCTATGGCTACACCTTC. Protein product: CASSRQGLYGYTF.

This clonotype has a handful of counts. The chain has TRBV27 and TRBJ1-2, with no clear D. The CDR3 contains 15 residues. Looked up from germline, CDR1 is MNHEY and CDR2 is SMNVEV (reference sequence). Trimming cost V 0 bases and J 1 base, with 9 bases left between them. The CDR3 coding sequence is TGTGCCAGCAGTTTATCAGGGAGTCATAACTATGGCTACACCTTC. Translation: CASSLSGSHNYGYTF.